One sample yielded the 9 T cell receptor beta chains listed below, sequenced in a study of shared T cell receptors in the human thymus. The data were produced by immunoSEQ multiplex PCR, yet TCRdb's version contains in-frame clones alone and is incomplete. The data hold approximately 730,000 clones, with roughly 88% observed a single time. This sample also belongs to another study, concerning human thymus T cells.

Sequenced material: thymocytes. These receptors all come from a girl younger than two with a congenital heart defect.

The chain is built from TRBV5-1 and TRBJ1-1, with a weak D call TRBD1 (5 bases). Germline CDR1 is SGHRS and CDR2 is YFSETQ. The CDR3 is 16 residues long. V was pared by 0 bases and J by 1 base, with 13 bases between. The CDR3 loop is CASSLGDSTKNTEAFF. CDR3 in DNA: TGCGCCAGCAGCTTGGGGGACTCCACAAAGAACACTGAAGCTTTCTTT. The variable domain in full, completed from reference TRBV5-1 and TRBJ1-1, reads KAGVTQTPRYLIKTRGQQVTLSCSPISGHRSVSWYQQTPGQGLQFLFEYFSETQRNKGNFPGRFSGRQFSNSRSEMNVSTLELGDSALYLCASSLGDSTKNTEAFFGQGTRLTVV.

The chain couples TRBV15 to TRBJ2-5, with 10 bases lining up with TRBD1. The CDR3 contains 15 residues. Trimming at V came to 1 base and at J to 6 bases, leaving 5 bases not matched to a gene. Germline-derived CDR1 and CDR2 are LNHNV and YYDKDF (reference sequence). In DNA, the CDR3 is TGTGCCACCAGCAGAGCGACAGGGGGCTGGAAGACCCAGTACTTC. Translated, it gives CATSRATGGWKTQYF. Together with reference TRBV15 and TRBJ2-5, the CDR3 gives the full variable domain: DAMVIQNPRYQVTQFGKPVTLSCSQTLNHNVMYWYQQKSSQAPKLLFHYYDKDFNNEADTPDNFQSRRPNTSFCFLDIRSPGLGDTAMYLCATSRATGGWKTQYFGPGTRLLVL.

Regarding this clone: This CDR3 is missing its conserved last phenylalanine or tryptophan, likely due to a read error. Because the CDR3's place on the DNA is in doubt, the DNA is left out and the CDR3 is given as listed by TCRdb. This rearrangement joins TRBV20-1 to TRBJ2-3; no DNA check was done on the table's D call, TRBD2. CDR1 is DFQATT, CDR2 SNEGSKA, per germline (reference sequence). The CDR3 spans 10 amino acids, including both terminal residues. CDR3 amino acids: CSAAPAGILL.

As for this clone: At one boundary the junction diverges from the germline segment, which might be a read error. The V call is TRBV28, the J call TRBJ1-1; the D is unclear. Germline lookup yields CDR1 MDHEN and CDR2 SYDVKM. CDR3 length equals 14 residues. The CDR3 DNA reads TGTGCCAGCCGTTTGACCGAGTTAGAGGCTGAAGCTTTCTTT. This translates into CASRLTELEAEAFF.

V is TRBV11-2 and J is TRBJ1-1; D remains ambiguous. V gave up 2 bases and J gave up 6 bases, with 10 bases separating them. Germline V CDR1 and CDR2: SGHAT, FQNNGV. The CDR3 has 13 amino acids. Here the CDR3 reads CASSLHYDAEAFF. As DNA, the CDR3 is TGTGCCAGCAGCTTACACTATGACGCTGAAGCTTTCTTT.

The chain carries TRBV6-6 and TRBJ1-2; maybe TRBD1 (5 bases). The CDR3 runs 13 residues. From germline, CDR1 is MNHNY and CDR2 SVGAGI (reference sequence). The ends were cut back, 11 bases at V and 5 bases at J, with 18 bases in the middle. The CDR3 loop is CAGRFEGRYGYTF. The CDR3 DNA reads TGTGCCGGTAGATTTGAGGGGAGGTATGGCTACACCTTC.

The rearrangement joins TRBV4-1 to TRBJ2-1; TRBD2 aligns across 10 bases. CDR1 MGHRA and CDR2 YSYEKL come from the germline V gene. The CDR3 runs to 18 residues. The J segment lost 3 bases and the V segment lost 2 bases, leaving 10 bases of the junction unmatched. The DNA for the CDR3 is TGCGCCAGCAGCCAAAAAGTGGGGGCTAGCGGGGGCTACAATGAGCAGTTCTTC. This translates into CASSQKVGASGGYNEQFF.

The gene calls are TRBV6-1 and TRBJ1-2; D call uncertain. There are 12 residues in the CDR3. Per germline, CDR1 MNHNS and CDR2 SASEGT. Trimming removed 1 base at V and 11 bases at J, with 11 bases between. The CDR3: CASSEELRRYTF. DNA of the CDR3: TGTGCCAGCAGTGAAGAGTTGAGAAGATACACCTTC.

This clone was seen only a few times. The J gene is TRBJ1-6, the V gene TRBV4-1, with 10 bases identical to TRBD1. V was clipped by 1 base and J by 8 bases; unmatched bases: 5. The CDR3 consists of 16 residues. CDR1 and CDR2 from the germline V gene are MGHRA and YSYEKL. Written as DNA, the CDR3 is TGCGCCAGCAGCCAAGGGGACAGGGGTGTGTATTCACCCCTCCACTTT. Translated: CASSQGDRGVYSPLHF.